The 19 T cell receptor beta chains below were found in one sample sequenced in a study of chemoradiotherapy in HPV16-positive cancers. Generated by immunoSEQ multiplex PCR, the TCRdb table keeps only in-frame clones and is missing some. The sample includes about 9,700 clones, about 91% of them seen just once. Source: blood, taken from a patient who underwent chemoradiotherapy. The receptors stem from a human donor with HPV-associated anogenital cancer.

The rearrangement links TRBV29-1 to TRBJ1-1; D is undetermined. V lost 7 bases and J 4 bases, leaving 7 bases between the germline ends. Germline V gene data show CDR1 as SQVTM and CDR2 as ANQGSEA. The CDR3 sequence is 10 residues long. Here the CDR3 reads CSAWPTEAFF. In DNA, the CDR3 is TGCAGCGCCTGGCCCACTGAAGCTTTCTTT.

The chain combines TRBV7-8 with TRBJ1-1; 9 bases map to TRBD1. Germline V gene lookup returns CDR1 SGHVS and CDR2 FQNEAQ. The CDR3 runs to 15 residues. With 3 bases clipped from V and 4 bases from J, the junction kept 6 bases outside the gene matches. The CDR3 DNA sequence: TGTGCCAGCAGCTTGGGACAGGGAGGAAGCACTGAAGCTTTCTTT. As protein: CASSLGQGGSTEAFF.

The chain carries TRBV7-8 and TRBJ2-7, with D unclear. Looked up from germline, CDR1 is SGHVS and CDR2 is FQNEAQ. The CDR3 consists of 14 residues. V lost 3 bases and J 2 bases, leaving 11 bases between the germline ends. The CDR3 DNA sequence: TGTGCCAGCAGCTTCCAGGACCCGGCCTACGAGCAGTACTTC. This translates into CASSFQDPAYEQYF.

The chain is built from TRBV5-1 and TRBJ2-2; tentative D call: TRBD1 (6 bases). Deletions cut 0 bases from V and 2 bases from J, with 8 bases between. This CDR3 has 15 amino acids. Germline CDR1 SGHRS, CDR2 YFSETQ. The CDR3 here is CASSLGQVNTGELFF. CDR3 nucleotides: TGCGCCAGCAGCTTGGGACAGGTCAACACCGGGGAGCTGTTTTTT.

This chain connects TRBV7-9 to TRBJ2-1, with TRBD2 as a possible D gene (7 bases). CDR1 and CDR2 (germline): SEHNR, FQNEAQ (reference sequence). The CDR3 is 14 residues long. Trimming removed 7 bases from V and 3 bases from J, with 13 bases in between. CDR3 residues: CASIKGDYYNEQFF. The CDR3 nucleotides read TGTGCCAGCATAAAGGGGGACTACTACAATGAGCAGTTCTTC.

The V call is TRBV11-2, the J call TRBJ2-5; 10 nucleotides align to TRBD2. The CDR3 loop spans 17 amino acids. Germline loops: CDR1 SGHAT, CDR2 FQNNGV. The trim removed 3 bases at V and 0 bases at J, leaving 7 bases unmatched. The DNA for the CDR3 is TGTGCCAGCAGCTTCGGGCTAGCGGGGGTAAACCAAGAGACCCAGTACTTC. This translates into CASSFGLAGVNQETQYF.

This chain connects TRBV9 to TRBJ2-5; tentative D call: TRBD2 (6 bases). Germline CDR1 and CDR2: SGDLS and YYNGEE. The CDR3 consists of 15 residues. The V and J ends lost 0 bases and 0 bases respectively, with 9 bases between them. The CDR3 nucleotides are TGTGCCAGCAGCGTAGGTGGGAGGTACCAAGAGACCCAGTACTTC. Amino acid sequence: CASSVGGRYQETQYF.

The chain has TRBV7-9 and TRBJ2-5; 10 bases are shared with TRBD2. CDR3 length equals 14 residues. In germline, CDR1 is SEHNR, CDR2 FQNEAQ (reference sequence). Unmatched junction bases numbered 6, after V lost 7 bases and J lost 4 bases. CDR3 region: CASKSGGATETQYF. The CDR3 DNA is TGTGCCAGCAAGAGCGGGGGGGCAACAGAGACCCAGTACTTC.

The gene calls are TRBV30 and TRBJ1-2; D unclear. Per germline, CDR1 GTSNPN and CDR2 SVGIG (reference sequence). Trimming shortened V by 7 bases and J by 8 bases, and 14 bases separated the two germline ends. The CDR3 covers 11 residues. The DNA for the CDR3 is TGTGCCTTCCCCGGGGAAGAGGGCTACACCTTC. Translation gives CAFPGEEGYTF.

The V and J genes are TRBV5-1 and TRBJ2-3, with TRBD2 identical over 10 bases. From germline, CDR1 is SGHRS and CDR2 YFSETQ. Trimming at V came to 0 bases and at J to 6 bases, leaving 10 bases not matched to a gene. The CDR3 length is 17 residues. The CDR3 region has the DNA TGCGCCAGCAGCTTGGCTCTAGCGGGGGACGCACTGGATACGCAGTATTTT. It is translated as CASSLALAGDALDTQYF. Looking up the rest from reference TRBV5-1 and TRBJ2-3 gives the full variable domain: KAGVTQTPRYLIKTRGQQVTLSCSPISGHRSVSWYQQTPGQGLQFLFEYFSETQRNKGNFPGRFSGRQFSNSRSEMNVSTLELGDSALYLCASSLALAGDALDTQYFGPGTRLTVL.

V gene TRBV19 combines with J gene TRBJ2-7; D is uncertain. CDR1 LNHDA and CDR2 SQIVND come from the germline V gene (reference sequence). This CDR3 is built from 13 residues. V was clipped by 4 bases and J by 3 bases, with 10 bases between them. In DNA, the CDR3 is TGTGCCAGTAGTACCGCTGAGGACTACGAGCAGTACTTC. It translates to CASSTAEDYEQYF.

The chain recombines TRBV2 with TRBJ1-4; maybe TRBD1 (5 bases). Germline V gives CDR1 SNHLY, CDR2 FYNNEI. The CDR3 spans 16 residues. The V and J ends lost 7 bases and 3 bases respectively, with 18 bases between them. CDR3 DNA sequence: TGTGCCAGCAAGGGACCAACCCAGGCAGCTAATGAAAAACTGTTTTTT. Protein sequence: CASKGPTQAANEKLFF.

The CDR3 DNA reads as TGTGCCAGCAGCGTAGGGGTATACAATGAGCAGTTCTTC. Amino acids: CASSVGVYNEQFF. V gene TRBV9 combines with J gene TRBJ2-1; the D is unclear. Germline loops: CDR1 SGDLS, CDR2 YYNGEE. This CDR3 comprises 13 residues. V was clipped by 0 bases and J by 4 bases, with 5 bases between them.

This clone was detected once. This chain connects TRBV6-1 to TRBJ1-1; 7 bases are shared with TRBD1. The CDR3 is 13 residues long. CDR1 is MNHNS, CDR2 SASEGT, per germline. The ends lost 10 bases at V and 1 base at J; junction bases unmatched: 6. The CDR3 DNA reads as TGTGCCATTACGACAGGGCCGAACACTGAAGCTTTCTTT. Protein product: CAITTGPNTEAFF.

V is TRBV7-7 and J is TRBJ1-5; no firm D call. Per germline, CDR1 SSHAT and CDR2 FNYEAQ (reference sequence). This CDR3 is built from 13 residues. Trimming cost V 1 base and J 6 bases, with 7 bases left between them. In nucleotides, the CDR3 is TGTGCCAGCAGCTTAGACCCGACTCAGCCCCAGCATTTT. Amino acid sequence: CASSLDPTQPQHF.

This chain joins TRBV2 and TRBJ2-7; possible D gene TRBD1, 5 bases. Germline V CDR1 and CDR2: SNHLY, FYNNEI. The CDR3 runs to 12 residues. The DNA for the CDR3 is TGTGCCGGCAGGGAAGGATCCTACGAGCAGTACGTC. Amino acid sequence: CAGREGSYEQYV.

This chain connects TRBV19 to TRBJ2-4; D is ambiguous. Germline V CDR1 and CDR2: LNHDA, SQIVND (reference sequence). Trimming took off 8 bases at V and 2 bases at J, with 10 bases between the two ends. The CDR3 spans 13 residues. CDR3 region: CASSSFPKNIQYF. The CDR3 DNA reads TGTGCCAGTTCCTCGTTCCCCAAAAACATTCAGTACTTC.

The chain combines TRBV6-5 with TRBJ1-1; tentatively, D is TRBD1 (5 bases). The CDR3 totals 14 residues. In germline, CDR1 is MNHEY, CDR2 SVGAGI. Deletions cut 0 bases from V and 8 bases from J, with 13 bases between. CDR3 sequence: CASSYSTRGGEAFF. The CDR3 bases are TGTGCCAGCAGTTACTCGACACGGGGGGGAGAAGCTTTCTTT.

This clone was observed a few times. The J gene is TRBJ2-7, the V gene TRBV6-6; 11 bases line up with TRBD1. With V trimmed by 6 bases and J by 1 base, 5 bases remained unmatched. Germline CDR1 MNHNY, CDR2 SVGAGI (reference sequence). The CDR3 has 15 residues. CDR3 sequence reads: CASRSGQGASYEQYF. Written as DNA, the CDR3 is TGTGCCAGCAGGTCCGGACAGGGGGCTTCCTACGAGCAGTACTTC.